This is a list of T cell receptor beta chains from one sample in a study of radiotherapy plus CTLA-4 blockade in lung cancer. Clones were read by immunoSEQ multiplex PCR, and TCRdb kept only the in-frame ones, dropping some. Among roughly 90,000 clones listed, about 86% were seen once. The input for sequencing was peripheral blood, taken from a patient treated with radiotherapy plus ipilimumab. Every receptor here comes from a human donor with non-small cell lung cancer that progressed on radiotherapy plus ipilimumab. Both conserved end residues are trimmed from each CDR3.

TRBV19	TRBJ2-2	ASNSGITGELF
TRBV18	TRBJ2-5	ASSPEETQY
TRBV5-1	TRBJ2-5	ASSLDRGGTQY
TRBV5-3	TRBJ2-3	ARSLGADTQY
TRBV2	TRBJ2-7	ASSEQGYEQY
TRBV29-1	TRBJ1-1	SVWDRGTEAF
TRBV5-1	TRBJ2-1	ASAGTSGKDEQF
TRBV7-8	TRBJ2-1	ASSLAHGRAIYNEQF
TRBV12-5	TRBJ2-2	ASGPLTGELF
TRBV6-1	TRBJ1-1	ASSTDRMNTEAF
TRBV29-1	TRBJ2-3	SVLSLRDRETDTQY
TRBV14	TRBJ2-5	ASSQGGLEETQY
TRBV30	TRBJ2-1	AWSVRTSGSSYNEQF
TRBV6-4	TRBJ2-5	ASSGDRAIQETQY
TRBV28	TRBJ1-5	ASSFPDRGRQPQH
TRBV2	TRBJ2-3	ASTRDSTDTQY
TRBV2	TRBJ2-3	ASARTSGRDTQY
TRBV25-1	TRBJ2-6	ASSQGAGANVLT
TRBV5-4	TRBJ2-3	ASSWGQGSDTQY
TRBV5-1	TRBJ2-1	ASTLAGVVDEQF
TRBV5-8	TRBJ2-4	ASSPVRRNIQY
TRBV9	TRBJ2-1	ASSVDGPSYNEQF
TRBV7-9	TRBJ2-7	ASTRLGGPYEQY
TRBV5-1	TRBJ1-1	ASSLASGYGTEAF
TRBV5-6	TRBJ2-1	ASSQLGLAGGGSYNEQF
TRBV2	TRBJ2-7	ASSQFYEQY
TRBV4-1	TRBJ2-3	ASSQDGLTSGRPRTDTQY
TRBV7-8	TRBJ2-1	ASSPPRSDEQF
TRBV15	TRBJ1-3	ATSRDKGSGNTIY
TRBV19	TRBJ1-5	ASSISGGSNQPQH
TRBV14	TRBJ2-7	ASSPSGGFEQY
TRBV5-1	TRBJ2-1	ASSLQAYEQF
TRBV7-6	TRBJ2-1	ASSPSSLRDRGNEQF
TRBV10-3	TRBJ1-2	AISARQTLGYGYT
TRBV2	TRBJ2-1	ASKGNGDYNEQF
TRBV11-2	TRBJ1-2	ASSLGGQGALGYGYT
TRBV7-9	TRBJ1-2	ASSFDSLYGYT
TRBV2	TRBJ2-7	ASITGFEQY
TRBV5-1	NA	ASRRELNEQY
TRBV13	TRBJ2-2	ASKGTGELF
TRBV19	TRBJ2-7	ASSWGPSRYEQY
TRBV6-6	TRBJ1-6	ASSAVNSPLH
TRBV30	TRBJ2-1	AWSATDNEQF
TRBV5-5	TRBJ2-1	ASIVFGGPDNEQF
TRBV19	TRBJ1-2	ASSTGAPYGYT
TRBV5-1	TRBJ2-5	ASSREGTETQY
TRBV18	TRBJ2-1	ASSPGQIAYNEQF
TRBV5-1	TRBJ2-5	ASSFGGRATGETQY
TRBV27	TRBJ2-7	ASSFLGPEGPYEQY
TRBV6-1	TRBJ2-2	ASSPRGNPGELF
TRBV6-1	TRBJ2-4	ASSEVEVEQVLAKNIQY
TRBV28	TRBJ2-7	ASSFRGNLKY
TRBV5-6	TRBJ1-1	ASSLVQGGLAF
TRBV30	TRBJ1-1	AWSVGGDTEAF
TRBV11-2	TRBJ2-7	ASSLGSPTYEQY
TRBV29-1	TRBJ1-1	SVYRGTEAF
TRBV2	TRBJ2-3	ASSETDYDTDTQY
TRBV25-1	TRBJ1-1	ASSPRDRGRDTEAF
TRBV29-1	TRBJ1-2	SAGTSVYT
TRBV5-5	TRBJ1-2	ASSLGDRVVNYGYT